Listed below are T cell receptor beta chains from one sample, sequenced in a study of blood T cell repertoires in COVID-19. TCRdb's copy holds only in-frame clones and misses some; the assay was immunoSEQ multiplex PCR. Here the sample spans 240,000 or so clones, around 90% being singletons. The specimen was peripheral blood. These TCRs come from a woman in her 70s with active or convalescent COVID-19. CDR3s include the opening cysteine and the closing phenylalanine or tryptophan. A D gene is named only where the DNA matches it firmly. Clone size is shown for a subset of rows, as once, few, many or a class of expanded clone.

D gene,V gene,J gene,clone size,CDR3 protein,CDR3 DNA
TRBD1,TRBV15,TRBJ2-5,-,CATSRLFGQGQETQYF,TGTGCCACCAGCAGGCTCTTTGGACAGGGACAAGAGACCCAGTACTTC
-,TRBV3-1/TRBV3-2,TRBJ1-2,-,CASSQDTGRDGYTF,TGTGCCAGCAGCCAAGATACAGGGAGGGATGGCTACACCTTC
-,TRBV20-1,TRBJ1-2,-,CSAELYGYTF,TGCAGTGCTGAACTTTATGGCTACACCTTC
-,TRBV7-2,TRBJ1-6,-,CASSLRRAVPNSPLHF,TGTGCCAGCAGCTTAAGGAGGGCGGTTCCTAATTCACCCCTCCACTTT
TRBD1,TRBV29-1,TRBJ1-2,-,CSVGDSNYGYTF,TGCAGCGTTGGGGACAGCAACTATGGCTACACCTTC
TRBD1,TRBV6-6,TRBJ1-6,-,CASSHRDRDNSPLHF,TGTGCCAGCAGTCACCGGGACAGAGATAATTCACCCCTCCACTTT
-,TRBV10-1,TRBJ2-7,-,CASSTGSSYEQYF,TGCGCCAGCAGTACAGGGTCCTCCTACGAGCAGTACTTC
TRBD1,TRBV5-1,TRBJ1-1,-,CASSLAPDRDFTEAFF,TGCGCCAGCAGCTTGGCACCCGACAGGGATTTCACTGAAGCTTTCTTT
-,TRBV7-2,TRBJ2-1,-,CASSLSGGAYNEQFF,TGTGCCAGCAGCTTATCGGGGGGCGCCTACAATGAGCAGTTCTTC
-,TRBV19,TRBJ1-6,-,CASSIRGRPGYNSPLHF,TGTGCCAGTAGTATTAGGGGTCGTCCTGGCTATAATTCACCCCTCCACTTT
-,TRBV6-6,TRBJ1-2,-,CATRGGANNYGYTF,TGTGCCACTAGAGGGGGTGCGAATAACTATGGCTACACCTTC
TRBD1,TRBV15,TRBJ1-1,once,CATSRTGGQVLGTEAFF,TGTGCCACCAGCAGGACAGGGGGCCAAGTTTTGGGAACTGAAGCTTTCTTT
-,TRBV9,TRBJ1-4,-,CASSVPRAHPGVREKLFF,TGTGCCAGCAGCGTACCGAGGGCCCACCCAGGGGTACGGGAAAAACTGTTTTTT
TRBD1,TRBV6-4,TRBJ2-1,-,CASSVTGGGKKQFF,TGTGCCAGCAGTGTTACAGGGGGAGGAAAGAAGCAGTTCTTC